The source of this TCR beta chain is a study of T cells in Graves' hyperthyroidism and ophthalmopathy. Study-wide results and limits: Most expanded thyroid clonotypes above 0.001 also appeared in blood.

RNA transcripts served as the template for amplifying TCR beta CDR3 regions. The HTBI primer set drove a first-round RT-PCR of the TCR CDR3. TCRdb re-called the multiplex PCR reads through MiXCR, storing one row per CDR3 protein. The sample holds roughly 30,000 distinct CDR3 sequences, around 40% seen once. The CDR3 covers 14 residues. V lost 5 bases and J lost 2; bases outside the gene matches: 8. Germline values: CDR1 GTSNPN, CDR2 SVGIG (reference sequence). As to this clonotype: The antigen is not known. With a much larger clone just one base away, this may be a read error.

This TCR came from a woman aged 25 to 39 with Graves' hyperthyroidism. The chain is built from TRBV30 and TRBJ2-7, with 8 bases aligning to TRBD2. Sequenced material: blood. The CDR3 sequence is CAWSVAGPTYEQYF. The CDR3 nucleotides read TGTGCCTGGTCAGTAGCGGGACCAACCTACGAGCAGTACTTC. The entire variable domain, with the rest obtained from reference TRBV30 and TRBJ2-7, is as follows: SQTIHQWPATLVQPVGSPLSLECTVEGTSNPNLYWYRQAAGRGLQLLFYSVGIGQISSEVPQNLSASRPQDRQFILSSKKLLLSDSGFYLCAWSVAGPTYEQYFGPGTRLTVT.